This passage covers 26 T cell receptor beta chains from one sample sequenced in a study of identical twins. MiXCR, applied by TCRdb to the 5' RACE reads, yields one record per CDR3 protein. Of 690,000 or so distinct CDR3 sequences listed, roughly 6% were seen once; the top ten hold around 1.7%. Specimen: naive T cells sorted from blood. The source of these receptors is a young man in good health.

This clonotype was counted between two and nine times. The chain links TRBV20-1 to TRBJ1-1, with 7 nucleotides matching TRBD1. The CDR3 totals 15 residues. J lost 0 bases, V lost 1 base, and 5 bases had no gene match. CDR1 is DFQATT and CDR2 is SNEGSKA in the germline V gene (reference sequence). The CDR3 DNA is TGCAGTGCTAGAGGGCGGGGACAGTTGAACACTGAAGCTTTCTTT. It translates to CSARGRGQLNTEAFF.

This clonotype was counted at least ten times. The chain is built from TRBV12-3 or TRBV12-4 and TRBJ1-5; D is unclear. The CDR3 length is 13 residues. The ends were cut back, 5 bases at V and 5 bases at J, with 10 bases in the middle. CDR3 DNA sequence: TGTGCCAGCAGTCAGAGTAGGGATCAGCCCCAGCATTTT. This sequence encodes CASSQSRDQPQHF.

This clonotype was found many times. CDR3 bases: TGTGCCAGCACCACCCTCGCGGGAGGCTTGCGGGTAATAGGCTATGAGCAGTTCTTC. It specifies CASTTLAGGLRVIGYEQFF. The genes are TRBV12-3 or TRBV12-4 and TRBJ2-1, with 8 bases lining up with TRBD2. The CDR3 has 19 amino acids. The trim removed 7 bases at V and 8 bases at J, leaving 25 bases unmatched.

This clonotype was observed a few times. The chain carries TRBV11-2 and TRBJ2-3; either TRBD1 or TRBD2 may supply D (6 bases each). The CDR3 totals 12 residues. In germline, CDR1 is SGHAT, CDR2 FQNNGV. V lost 2 bases and J lost 7, with 7 bases in between. This chain's CDR3 is CASSLRGHTQYF. The CDR3, as DNA: TGTGCCAGCAGCTTACGGGGGCATACGCAGTATTTT. The entire variable domain, with the rest obtained from reference TRBV11-2 and TRBJ2-3, is as follows: EAGVAQSPRYKIIEKRQSVAFWCNPISGHATLYWYQQILGQGPKLLIQFQNNGVVDDSQLPKDRFSAERLKGVDSTLKIQPAKLEDSAVYLCASSLRGHTQYFGPGTRLTVL.

This clonotype was recorded many times. The chain carries TRBV7-9 and TRBJ2-3, with 9 nucleotides matching TRBD2. Germline V gives CDR1 SEHNR, CDR2 FQNEAQ (reference sequence). The CDR3 spans 15 residues. V trimming: 5 bases; J trimming: 6 bases; junction bases outside the gene matches: 9. CDR3 residues: CASSHRREGLDTQYF. Written as DNA, the CDR3 is TGTGCCAGCAGCCACCGGCGGGAGGGCCTGGATACGCAGTATTTT.

The table lists this clonotype with many counts. One end of the junction fails to match germline, which may point to a read error. V usage is TRBV12-3 or TRBV12-4 and J usage is TRBJ1-1, with TRBD1 as a possible D gene (6 bases). The CDR3 is 15 amino acids. The CDR3 here is CASNLQGLTNTEAFF. In nucleotides, the CDR3 is TGTGCCAGCAATTTACAGGGCCTAACAAACACTGAAGCTTTCTTT.

The chain employs TRBV7-2 and TRBJ2-7; no clear D gene. The CDR3 totals 12 residues. CDR1 is SGHTA, CDR2 FQGNSA, per germline. Trimming pared 4 bases from V and 3 bases from J, leaving 7 bases between. CDR3 sequence reads: CASSWYGYEQYV. Here the CDR3 DNA reads TGTGCCAGCAGCTGGTATGGCTACGAGCAGTACGTC.

At least ten counts were recorded for this clonotype. The rearrangement uses TRBV28 and TRBJ2-1; tentatively, D is TRBD1 (6 bases). This CDR3 has 14 residues. Trimming removed 1 base from V and 7 bases from J, with 11 bases in between. CDR1 and CDR2 from the germline V gene are MDHEN and SYDVKM. This CDR3 is CASSLSGVGNEQFF. CDR3 in DNA: TGTGCCAGCAGTTTATCAGGGGTTGGTAATGAGCAGTTCTTC.

Concerning this clonotype: The conserved final phenylalanine or tryptophan is absent from the CDR3, which likely points to a read error. V gene TRBV19 combines with J gene TRBJ1-1; 7 bases are shared with TRBD1. This CDR3 is 15 amino acids long. The J segment lost 4 bases and the V segment lost 8 bases, leaving 13 bases of the junction unmatched. Germline CDR1 and CDR2: LNHDA and SQIVND (reference sequence). The CDR3 DNA sequence: TGTGCCAGTTGTGGACAGGCGACACCGGGCACTGAAGCTTTCTTA. Amino acid sequence: CASCGQATPGTEAFL.

This clonotype was observed a handful of times. The chain recombines TRBV20-1 with TRBJ1-5; D call uncertain. The CDR3 is 14 amino acids. The germline V gene has CDR1 DFQATT and CDR2 SNEGSKA (reference sequence). V was trimmed by 1 base and J by 5 bases, leaving 12 bases between them. The CDR3 sequence: CSARGGMGYQPQHF. The CDR3 nucleotides read TGCAGTGCTAGAGGGGGTATGGGGTATCAGCCCCAGCATTTT.

The table lists this clonotype with many counts. The chain couples TRBV11-3 to TRBJ1-6; 10 nucleotides match TRBD1. CDR1 and CDR2 from the germline V gene are SGHNT and YENEEA. Trimming took 0 bases from V and 6 from J; bases not matched to a gene: 2. The CDR3 is made up of 16 amino acids. CDR3 coding DNA: TGTGCCAGCAGCTTAGATCGACAGGGGGCTAATTCACCCCTCCACTTT. Residues: CASSLDRQGANSPLHF.

This clonotype was observed a handful of times. This chain uses TRBV6-5 with TRBJ2-3, with 8 bases lining up with TRBD2. This CDR3 spans 17 amino acids. V lost 2 bases and J lost 2; bases outside the gene matches: 9. Germline CDR1 MNHEY, CDR2 SVGAGI. CDR3 sequence: CASSYPTSGDLTDTQYF. Here the CDR3 DNA reads TGTGCCAGCAGTTACCCAACTAGCGGCGACCTCACAGATACGCAGTATTTT.

This clonotype was seen repeatedly, ten times or more. The chain has TRBV6-1 and TRBJ2-3; 7 nucleotides align to TRBD2. Germline-derived CDR1 and CDR2 are MNHNS and SASEGT. Germline trimming cut 7 bases from V and 9 bases from J; bases unmatched to any gene: 10. This CDR3 spans 13 amino acids. The CDR3 loop reads CASTAPGLDTQYF. Here the CDR3 DNA reads TGTGCCAGCACCGCCCCCGGACTAGACACGCAGTATTTT.

This clonotype was picked up many times. The chain joins TRBV5-5 to TRBJ2-1, with 12 nucleotides matching TRBD2. The CDR3 is 17 residues long. V dropped 0 bases and J dropped 0; count of bases not matched to a gene: 1. Germline V gene lookup returns CDR1 SGHKS and CDR2 YYEKEE (reference sequence). The CDR3 sequence is CASSLASGRVSYNEQFF. As DNA, the CDR3 is TGTGCCAGCAGCTTGGCTAGCGGGAGGGTCTCCTACAATGAGCAGTTCTTC.

The chain has TRBV7-2 and TRBJ2-7; the D gene could be TRBD1 or TRBD2 (5 bases each). With 0 bases removed from V and 0 bases from J, the gap between germline ends came to 12 bases. Germline CDR1 and CDR2: SGHTA and FQGNSA. The CDR3 sequence is 16 residues long. CDR3 amino acids: CASSLAGRRSSYEQYF. CDR3 DNA: TGTGCCAGCAGCTTAGCGGGACGGAGGAGCTCCTACGAGCAGTACTTC.

In this sample, this clonotype turned up a few times. V is TRBV5-1 and J is TRBJ1-2, with D possibly matching TRBD1 (6 bases). CDR3 length: 18 residues. V lost 4 bases and J lost 4, with 26 bases in between. Per the germline V gene, CDR1 is SGHRS and CDR2 is YFSETQ. The CDR3 DNA follows: TGCGCCAGCAGCGAGAGGGCTCGGACAGACCAAGGTGGCTATGGCTACACCTTC. It is translated as CASSERARTDQGGYGYTF.

This clonotype was recorded at least ten times. The chain joins TRBV7-9 to TRBJ2-2; unclear D gene. Germline V gives CDR1 SEHNR, CDR2 FQNEAQ (reference sequence). The length of the CDR3 is 13 residues. V lost 5 bases and J 7 bases, leaving 11 bases between the germline ends. The CDR3 DNA sequence: TGTGCCAGCAGCCCCCACTACCTCGGGGAGCTGTTTTTT. Its protein product is CASSPHYLGELFF.

This clonotype was seen more than once but under ten times. This chain joins TRBV12-3 or TRBV12-4 and TRBJ2-2; weak D call: TRBD1 (6 bases). This CDR3 is built from 14 residues. The V gene lost 6 bases and the J gene lost 5 bases, with 13 bases spanning the gap. The CDR3, as DNA: TGTGCCAGCAGACCCGGGACACAGACCGGGGAGCTGTTTTTT. Translated: CASRPGTQTGELFF.

This clonotype was seen a handful of times. V is TRBV20-1 and J is TRBJ2-5, with D unclear. This CDR3 comprises 15 residues. Trimming left V 0 bases short and J 2 bases short, with 13 bases between. Germline CDR1 DFQATT, CDR2 SNEGSKA (reference sequence). Here the CDR3 DNA reads TGCAGTGCTAGAGATCAGGCAAACTTTCAAGAGACCCAGTACTTC. Its translation: CSARDQANFQETQYF.

This sequence joins TRBV11-2 and TRBJ2-7, with 9 bases aligning to TRBD1. The V gene's germline CDR1 is SGHAT and CDR2 FQNNGV. J gave up 3 bases and V 5 bases, and 8 bases lay outside the gene matches. The CDR3 runs 15 residues. The CDR3 reads CASSTRDRDYYEQYF. The CDR3 coding sequence is TGTGCCAGCAGCACCCGGGACAGGGACTACTACGAGCAGTACTTC.

Many counts were recorded for this clonotype. The rearrangement uses TRBV11-2 and TRBJ1-1, with D unclear. This CDR3 has 13 residues. Germline lookup yields CDR1 SGHAT and CDR2 FQNNGV. Trimming stripped 4 bases from V and 7 bases from J, with 13 bases between. CDR3 nucleotide sequence: TGTGCCAGCAGCTCCCACGGTACCCTTGAAGCTTTCTTT. This encodes CASSSHGTLEAFF.

The sample holds many counts of this clonotype. This sequence joins TRBV6-2 or TRBV6-3 and TRBJ1-1, with D maybe TRBD1 (6 bases). V was cut by 5 bases and J by 2 bases, with 12 bases left in between. Per the germline V gene, CDR1 is MNHEY and CDR2 is SVGEGT. The CDR3 totals 14 residues. The CDR3: CASSVVGANTEAFF. The CDR3 DNA follows: TGTGCCAGCAGTGTCGTGGGGGCAAACACTGAAGCTTTCTTT.

The rearrangement links TRBV24-1 to TRBJ2-1; 9 bases are a match to TRBD1. CDR3 length: 15 residues. The germline V gene encodes CDR1 KGHDR and CDR2 SFDVKD. Trimming at V came to 9 bases and at J to 6 bases, leaving 11 bases not matched to a gene. This chain's CDR3 is CATQAGTGIGNEQFF. CDR3 in DNA: TGTGCCACCCAGGCTGGGACAGGGATTGGCAATGAGCAGTTCTTC.

This clonotype was seen at least ten times. The CDR3 protein is CASNSGVRGDQPQHF. In DNA, the CDR3 is TGTGCCAGCAACTCAGGGGTACGGGGGGATCAGCCCCAGCATTTT. This chain connects TRBV12-3 or TRBV12-4 to TRBJ1-5; possibly TRBD1 for D (6 bases). Trimming stripped 7 bases from V and 5 bases from J, with 18 bases between. The CDR3 extends over 15 amino acids.

This clonotype has a handful of counts. This sequence joins TRBV29-1 and TRBJ1-4, with TRBD1 matching over 9 bases. Germline V gene sequence: CDR1 SQVTM, CDR2 ANQGSEA. With 7 bases clipped from V and 6 bases from J, the junction kept 3 bases outside the gene matches. CDR3 size: 12 residues. CDR3 nucleotides: TGCAGCGCCACAGGGGGCGATGAAAAACTGTTTTTT. Residues: CSATGGDEKLFF.

This clonotype was counted many times. Here the CDR3 DNA reads TGCAGTGCTAGACCGCCCAGCGGGTGGCCTCATGAGCAGTTCTTC. Translation gives CSARPPSGWPHEQFF. The rearrangement uses TRBV20-1 and TRBJ2-1; D perhaps matches TRBD2 (6 bases). The germline gives CDR1 DFQATT, CDR2 SNEGSKA (reference sequence). The CDR3 runs 15 residues. The V gene lost 2 bases and the J gene lost 8 bases, with 19 bases spanning the gap.